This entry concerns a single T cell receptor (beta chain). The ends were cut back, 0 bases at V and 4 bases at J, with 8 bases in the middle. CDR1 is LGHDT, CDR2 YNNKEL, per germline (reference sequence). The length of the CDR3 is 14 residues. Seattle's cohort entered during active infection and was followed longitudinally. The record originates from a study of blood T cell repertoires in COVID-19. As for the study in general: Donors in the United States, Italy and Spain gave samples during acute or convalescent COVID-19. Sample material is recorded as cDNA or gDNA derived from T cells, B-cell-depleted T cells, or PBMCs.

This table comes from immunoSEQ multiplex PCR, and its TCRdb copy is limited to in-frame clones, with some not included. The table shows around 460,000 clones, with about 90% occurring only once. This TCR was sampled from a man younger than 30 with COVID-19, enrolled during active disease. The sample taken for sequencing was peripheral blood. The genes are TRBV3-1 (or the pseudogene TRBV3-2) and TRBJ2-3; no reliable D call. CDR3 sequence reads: CASSQESPADTQYF. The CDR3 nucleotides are TGTGCCAGCAGCCAAGAAAGCCCTGCAGATACGCAGTATTTT.